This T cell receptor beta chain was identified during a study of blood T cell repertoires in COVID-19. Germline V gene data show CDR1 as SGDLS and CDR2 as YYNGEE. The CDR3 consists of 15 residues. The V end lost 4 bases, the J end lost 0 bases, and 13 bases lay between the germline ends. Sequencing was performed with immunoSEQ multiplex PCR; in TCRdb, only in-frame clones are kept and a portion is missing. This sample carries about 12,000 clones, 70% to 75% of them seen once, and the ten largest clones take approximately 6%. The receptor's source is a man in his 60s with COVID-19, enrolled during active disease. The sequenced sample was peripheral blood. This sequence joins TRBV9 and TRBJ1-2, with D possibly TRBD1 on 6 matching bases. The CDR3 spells CASSPRGGTNYGYTF. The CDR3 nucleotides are TGTGCCAGCAGCCCAAGGGGGGGGACTAACTATGGCTACACCTTC.